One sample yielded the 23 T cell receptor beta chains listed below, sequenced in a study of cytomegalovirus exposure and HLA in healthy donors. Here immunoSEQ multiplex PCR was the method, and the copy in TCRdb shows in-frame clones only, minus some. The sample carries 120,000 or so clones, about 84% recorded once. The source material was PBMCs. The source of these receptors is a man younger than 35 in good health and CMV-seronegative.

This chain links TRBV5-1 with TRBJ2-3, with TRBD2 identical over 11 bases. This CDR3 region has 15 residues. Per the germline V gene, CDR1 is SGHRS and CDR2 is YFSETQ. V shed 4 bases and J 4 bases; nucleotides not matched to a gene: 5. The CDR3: CASSPGTSGADTQYF. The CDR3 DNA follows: TGCGCCAGCAGCCCCGGGACTAGCGGTGCAGATACGCAGTATTTT.

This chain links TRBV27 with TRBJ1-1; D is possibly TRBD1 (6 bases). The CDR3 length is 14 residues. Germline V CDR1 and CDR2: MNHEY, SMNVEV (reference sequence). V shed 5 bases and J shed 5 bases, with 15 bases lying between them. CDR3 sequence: CASSDNTGYTEAFF. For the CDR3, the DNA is TGTGCCAGCAGTGATAATACAGGGTATACTGAAGCTTTCTTT.

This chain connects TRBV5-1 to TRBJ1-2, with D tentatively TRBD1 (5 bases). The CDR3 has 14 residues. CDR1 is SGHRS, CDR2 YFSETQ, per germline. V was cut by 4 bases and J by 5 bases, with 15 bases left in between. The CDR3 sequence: CASSALDSQYGYTF. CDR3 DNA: TGCGCCAGCAGCGCACTCGACAGTCAGTATGGCTACACCTTC.

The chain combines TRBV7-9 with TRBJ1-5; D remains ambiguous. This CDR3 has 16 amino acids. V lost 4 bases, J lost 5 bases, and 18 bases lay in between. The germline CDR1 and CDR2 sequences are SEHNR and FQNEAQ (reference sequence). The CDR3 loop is CASSSLPGIGDQPQHF. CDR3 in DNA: TGTGCCAGCAGCTCTCTACCGGGGATAGGCGATCAGCCCCAGCATTTT. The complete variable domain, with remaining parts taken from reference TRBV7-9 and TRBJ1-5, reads DTGVSQNPRHKITKRGQNVTFRCDPISEHNRLYWYRQTLGQGPEFLTYFQNEAQLEKSRLLSDRFSAERPKGSFSTLEIQRTEQGDSAMYLCASSSLPGIGDQPQHFGDGTRLSIL.

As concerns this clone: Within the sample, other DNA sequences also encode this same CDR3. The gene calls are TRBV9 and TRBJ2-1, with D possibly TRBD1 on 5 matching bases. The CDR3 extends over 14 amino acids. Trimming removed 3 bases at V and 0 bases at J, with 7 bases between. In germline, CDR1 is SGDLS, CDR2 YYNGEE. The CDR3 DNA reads TGTGCCAGCAGCGGGGGCACCTCCTACAATGAGCAGTTCTTC. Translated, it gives CASSGGTSYNEQFF.

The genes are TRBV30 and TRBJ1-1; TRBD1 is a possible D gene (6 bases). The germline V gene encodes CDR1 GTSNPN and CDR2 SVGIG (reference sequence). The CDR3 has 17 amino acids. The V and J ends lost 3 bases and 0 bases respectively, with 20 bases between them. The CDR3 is CAWSPPQTGTMNTEAFF. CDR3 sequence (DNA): TGTGCCTGGAGCCCCCCTCAGACAGGCACGATGAACACTGAAGCTTTCTTT. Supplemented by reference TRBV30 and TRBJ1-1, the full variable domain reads SQTIHQWPATLVQPVGSPLSLECTVEGTSNPNLYWYRQAAGRGLQLLFYSVGIGQISSEVPQNLSASRPQDRQFILSSKKLLLSDSGFYLCAWSPPQTGTMNTEAFFGQGTRLTVV.

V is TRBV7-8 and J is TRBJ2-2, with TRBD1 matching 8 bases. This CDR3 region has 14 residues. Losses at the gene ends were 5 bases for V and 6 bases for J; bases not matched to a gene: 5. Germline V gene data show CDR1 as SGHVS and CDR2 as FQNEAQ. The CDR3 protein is CASSPTGDAGELFF. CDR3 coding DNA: TGTGCCAGCAGCCCGACAGGGGACGCCGGGGAGCTGTTTTTT.

CDR3 DNA: TGTGCCAGCAGCCCCCGGAGTCTAGCGGGAGCCTACGAGCAGTACTTC. Translated, it gives CASSPRSLAGAYEQYF. The V gene is TRBV11-2, the J gene TRBJ2-7; TRBD2 matches at 10 bases. With V trimmed by 5 bases and J by 2 bases, 9 bases remained unmatched. The CDR3 spans 16 residues. Germline V CDR1 and CDR2: SGHAT, FQNNGV.

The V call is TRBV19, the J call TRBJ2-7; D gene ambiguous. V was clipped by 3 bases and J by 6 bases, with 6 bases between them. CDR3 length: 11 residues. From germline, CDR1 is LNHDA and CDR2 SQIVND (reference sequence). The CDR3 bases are TGTGCCAGTAGTATTGGAGTCGAGCAGTACTTC. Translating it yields CASSIGVEQYF.

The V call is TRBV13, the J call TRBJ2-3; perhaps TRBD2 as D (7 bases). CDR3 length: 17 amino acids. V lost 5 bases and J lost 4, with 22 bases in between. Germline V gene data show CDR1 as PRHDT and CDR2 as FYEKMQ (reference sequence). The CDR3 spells CASSPPIVGGPSDTQYF. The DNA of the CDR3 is TGTGCCAGCAGCCCTCCGATTGTGGGGGGGCCTTCAGATACGCAGTATTTT.

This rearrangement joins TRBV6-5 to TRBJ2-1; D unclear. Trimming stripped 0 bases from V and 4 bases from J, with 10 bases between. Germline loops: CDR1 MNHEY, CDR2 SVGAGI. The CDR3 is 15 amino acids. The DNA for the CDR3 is TGTGCCAGCAGTTACTCGACGGGTCAGTACAATGAGCAGTTCTTC. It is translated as CASSYSTGQYNEQFF.

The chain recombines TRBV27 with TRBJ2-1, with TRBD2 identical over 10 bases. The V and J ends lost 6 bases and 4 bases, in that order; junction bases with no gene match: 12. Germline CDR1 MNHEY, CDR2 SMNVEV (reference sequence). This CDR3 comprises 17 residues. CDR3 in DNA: TGTGCCAGCAGCCCACAAATAGCGGGAGGATCGTACAATGAGCAGTTCTTC. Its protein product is CASSPQIAGGSYNEQFF.

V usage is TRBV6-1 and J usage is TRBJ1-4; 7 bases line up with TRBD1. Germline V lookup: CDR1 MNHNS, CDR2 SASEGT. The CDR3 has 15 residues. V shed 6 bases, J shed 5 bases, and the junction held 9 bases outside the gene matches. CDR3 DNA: TGTGCCAGCAGAGACCGACCAGGGGGAAATGAAAAACTGTTTTTT. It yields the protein CASRDRPGGNEKLFF.

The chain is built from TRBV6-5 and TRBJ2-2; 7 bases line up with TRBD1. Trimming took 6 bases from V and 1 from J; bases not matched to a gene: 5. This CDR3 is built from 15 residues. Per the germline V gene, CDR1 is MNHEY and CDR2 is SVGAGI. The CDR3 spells CASRTGTENTGELFF. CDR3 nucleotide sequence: TGTGCCAGCAGAACCGGGACAGAGAACACCGGGGAGCTGTTTTTT.

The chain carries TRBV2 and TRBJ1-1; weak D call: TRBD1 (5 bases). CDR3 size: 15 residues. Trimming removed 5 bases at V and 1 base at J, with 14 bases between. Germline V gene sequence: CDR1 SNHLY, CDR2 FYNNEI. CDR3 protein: CASSTPGARNTEAFF. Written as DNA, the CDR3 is TGTGCCAGCAGTACCCCTGGGGCCCGGAACACTGAAGCTTTCTTT. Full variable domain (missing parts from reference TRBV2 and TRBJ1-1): EPEVTQTPSHQVTQMGQEVILRCVPISNHLYFYWYRQILGQKVEFLVSFYNNEISEKSEIFDDQFSVERPDGSNFTLKIRSTKLEDSAMYFCASSTPGARNTEAFFGQGTRLTVV.

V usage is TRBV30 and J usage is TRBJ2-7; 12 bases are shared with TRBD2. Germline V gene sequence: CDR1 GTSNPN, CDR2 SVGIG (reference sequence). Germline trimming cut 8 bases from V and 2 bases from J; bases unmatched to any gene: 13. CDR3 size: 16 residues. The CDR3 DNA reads TGTGCCGGATCGGCACTAGCGGGAGGAAGGGCCTACGAGCAGTACTTC. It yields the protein CAGSALAGGRAYEQYF. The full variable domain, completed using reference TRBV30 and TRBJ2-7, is SQTIHQWPATLVQPVGSPLSLECTVEGTSNPNLYWYRQAAGRGLQLLFYSVGIGQISSEVPQNLSASRPQDRQFILSSKKLLLSDSGFYLCAGSALAGGRAYEQYFGPGTRLTVT.

This CDR3 reads CASSYRGNQPQHF. For the CDR3, the DNA is TGTGCCAGCAGTTACCGGGGAAATCAGCCCCAGCATTTT. V usage is TRBV6-6 and J usage is TRBJ1-5; D remains unclear. Trimming pared 2 bases from V and 4 bases from J, leaving 6 bases between. Germline lookup yields CDR1 MNHNY and CDR2 SVGAGI (reference sequence). The CDR3 has 13 amino acids.

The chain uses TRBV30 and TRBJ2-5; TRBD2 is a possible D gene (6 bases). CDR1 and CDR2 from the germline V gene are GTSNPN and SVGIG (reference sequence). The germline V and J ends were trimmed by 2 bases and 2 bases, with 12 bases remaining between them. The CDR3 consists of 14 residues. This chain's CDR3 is CAWSTYGGQETQYF. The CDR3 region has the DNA TGTGCCTGGAGTACCTACGGGGGTCAAGAGACCCAGTACTTC.

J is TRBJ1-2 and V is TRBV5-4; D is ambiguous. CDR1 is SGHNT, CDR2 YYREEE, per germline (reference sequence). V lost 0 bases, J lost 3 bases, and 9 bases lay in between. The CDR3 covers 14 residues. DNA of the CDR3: TGTGCCAGCAGCTTGGAGGGAGGCGACTATGGCTACACCTTC. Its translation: CASSLEGGDYGYTF.

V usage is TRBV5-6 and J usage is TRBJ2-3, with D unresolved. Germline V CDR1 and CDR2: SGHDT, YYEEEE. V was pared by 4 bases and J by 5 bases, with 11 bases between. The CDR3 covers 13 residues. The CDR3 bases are TGTGCCAGCAGCCAAGAGAATGAAGATACGCAGTATTTT. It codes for CASSQENEDTQYF.

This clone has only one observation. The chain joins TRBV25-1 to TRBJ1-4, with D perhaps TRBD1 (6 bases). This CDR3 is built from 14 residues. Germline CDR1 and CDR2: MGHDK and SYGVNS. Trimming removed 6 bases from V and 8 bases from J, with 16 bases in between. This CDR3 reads CASRLGGRHEKLFF. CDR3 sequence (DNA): TGTGCCAGCAGACTCGGGGGGCGACACGAAAAACTGTTTTTT.

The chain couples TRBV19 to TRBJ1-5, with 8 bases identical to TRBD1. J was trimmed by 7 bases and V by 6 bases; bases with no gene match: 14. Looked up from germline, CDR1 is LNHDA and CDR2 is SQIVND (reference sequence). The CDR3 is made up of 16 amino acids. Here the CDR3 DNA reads TGTGCCAGTAGCGACTACTCCGGACAGGGCGGGCAGCCCCAGCATTTT. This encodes CASSDYSGQGGQPQHF. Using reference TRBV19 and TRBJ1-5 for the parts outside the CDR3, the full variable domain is DGGITQSPKYLFRKEGQNVTLSCEQNLNHDAMYWYRQDPGQGLRLIYYSQIVNDFQKGDIAEGYSVSREKKESFPLTVTSAQKNPTAFYLCASSDYSGQGGQPQHFGDGTRLSIL.

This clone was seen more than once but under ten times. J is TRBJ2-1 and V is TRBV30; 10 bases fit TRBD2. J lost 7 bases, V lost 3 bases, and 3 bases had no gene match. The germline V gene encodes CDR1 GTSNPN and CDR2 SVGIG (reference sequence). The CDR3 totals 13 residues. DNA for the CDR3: TGTGCCTGGAGACTAGCGGGAACGAATGAGCAGTTCTTC. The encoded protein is CAWRLAGTNEQFF.